This T cell receptor beta chain was captured by sequencing in a study of spatial heterogeneity in lung cancer. On the study more broadly: Every unique TCR and UMI combination, on average, appeared more than ten times in raw reads. Findings and limits, study-wide: Ubiquitous expanded tumor TCRs were observed in blood more at resection than follow-up.

Each CDR3 protein is one row after TCRdb ran MiXCR on the 5' RACE reads. The sample records some 40,000 distinct CDR3 sequences, approximately 5.5% being singletons. This clonotype was observed at least ten times. No antigen is known for it. This CDR3 region has 16 residues. The ends were cut back, 7 bases at V and 7 bases at J, with 23 bases in the middle. Germline assignment: CDR1 MDHEN and CDR2 SYDVKM. Noted time point: sample taken at primary tumor resection. This rearrangement joins TRBV28 to TRBJ1-3, with D possibly being TRBD1 (6 bases). The receptor was isolated from a female donor with early-stage non-small cell lung cancer. This sample comprised PBMCs, obtained at surgery. CDR3 region: CASTRTPGQLYNTIYF. Here the CDR3 DNA reads TGTGCCAGCACACGGACACCGGGACAACTATACAACACCATATATTTT. Together with reference TRBV28 and TRBJ1-3, the CDR3 gives the full variable domain: DVKVTQSSRYLVKRTGEKVFLECVQDMDHENMFWYRQDPGLGLRLIYFSYDVKMKEKGDIPEGYSVSREKKERFSLILESASTNQTSMYLCASTRTPGQLYNTIYFGEGSWLTVV.